This TCR beta chain derives from a study of a mutant IDH1 vaccine in newly diagnosed glioma. This sample's time point: week 11, during vaccination. Each dose of the vaccine consisted of 300 ug of mutant IDH1 20-mer peptide, with topical imiquimod. The donors' diagnosis was new WHO grade 3 or 4 astrocytoma that was IDH1-mutant and ATRX-lost. Assay: immunoSEQ multiplex PCR; the TCRdb copy retains only in-frame clones and omits some. The table has 50,000 to 60,000 clones, about 91% seen once. Per germline, CDR1 MNHEY and CDR2 SVGAGI. V was trimmed by 5 bases and J by 6 bases, leaving 16 bases between them. This CDR3 has 14 residues. Points on this clone: What it binds is not known.

The rearrangement uses TRBV6-5 and TRBJ1-2, with D maybe TRBD1 (5 bases). The starting material was PBMCs, obtained from a glioma patient whose treatment included an IDH1 peptide vaccine. This receptor was identified in a man aged 50 to 59 with glioma. In DNA, the CDR3 is TGTGCCAGCAGTCCCAGGGTATATGGGCATGGCTACACCTTC. Translating gives CASSPRVYGHGYTF.